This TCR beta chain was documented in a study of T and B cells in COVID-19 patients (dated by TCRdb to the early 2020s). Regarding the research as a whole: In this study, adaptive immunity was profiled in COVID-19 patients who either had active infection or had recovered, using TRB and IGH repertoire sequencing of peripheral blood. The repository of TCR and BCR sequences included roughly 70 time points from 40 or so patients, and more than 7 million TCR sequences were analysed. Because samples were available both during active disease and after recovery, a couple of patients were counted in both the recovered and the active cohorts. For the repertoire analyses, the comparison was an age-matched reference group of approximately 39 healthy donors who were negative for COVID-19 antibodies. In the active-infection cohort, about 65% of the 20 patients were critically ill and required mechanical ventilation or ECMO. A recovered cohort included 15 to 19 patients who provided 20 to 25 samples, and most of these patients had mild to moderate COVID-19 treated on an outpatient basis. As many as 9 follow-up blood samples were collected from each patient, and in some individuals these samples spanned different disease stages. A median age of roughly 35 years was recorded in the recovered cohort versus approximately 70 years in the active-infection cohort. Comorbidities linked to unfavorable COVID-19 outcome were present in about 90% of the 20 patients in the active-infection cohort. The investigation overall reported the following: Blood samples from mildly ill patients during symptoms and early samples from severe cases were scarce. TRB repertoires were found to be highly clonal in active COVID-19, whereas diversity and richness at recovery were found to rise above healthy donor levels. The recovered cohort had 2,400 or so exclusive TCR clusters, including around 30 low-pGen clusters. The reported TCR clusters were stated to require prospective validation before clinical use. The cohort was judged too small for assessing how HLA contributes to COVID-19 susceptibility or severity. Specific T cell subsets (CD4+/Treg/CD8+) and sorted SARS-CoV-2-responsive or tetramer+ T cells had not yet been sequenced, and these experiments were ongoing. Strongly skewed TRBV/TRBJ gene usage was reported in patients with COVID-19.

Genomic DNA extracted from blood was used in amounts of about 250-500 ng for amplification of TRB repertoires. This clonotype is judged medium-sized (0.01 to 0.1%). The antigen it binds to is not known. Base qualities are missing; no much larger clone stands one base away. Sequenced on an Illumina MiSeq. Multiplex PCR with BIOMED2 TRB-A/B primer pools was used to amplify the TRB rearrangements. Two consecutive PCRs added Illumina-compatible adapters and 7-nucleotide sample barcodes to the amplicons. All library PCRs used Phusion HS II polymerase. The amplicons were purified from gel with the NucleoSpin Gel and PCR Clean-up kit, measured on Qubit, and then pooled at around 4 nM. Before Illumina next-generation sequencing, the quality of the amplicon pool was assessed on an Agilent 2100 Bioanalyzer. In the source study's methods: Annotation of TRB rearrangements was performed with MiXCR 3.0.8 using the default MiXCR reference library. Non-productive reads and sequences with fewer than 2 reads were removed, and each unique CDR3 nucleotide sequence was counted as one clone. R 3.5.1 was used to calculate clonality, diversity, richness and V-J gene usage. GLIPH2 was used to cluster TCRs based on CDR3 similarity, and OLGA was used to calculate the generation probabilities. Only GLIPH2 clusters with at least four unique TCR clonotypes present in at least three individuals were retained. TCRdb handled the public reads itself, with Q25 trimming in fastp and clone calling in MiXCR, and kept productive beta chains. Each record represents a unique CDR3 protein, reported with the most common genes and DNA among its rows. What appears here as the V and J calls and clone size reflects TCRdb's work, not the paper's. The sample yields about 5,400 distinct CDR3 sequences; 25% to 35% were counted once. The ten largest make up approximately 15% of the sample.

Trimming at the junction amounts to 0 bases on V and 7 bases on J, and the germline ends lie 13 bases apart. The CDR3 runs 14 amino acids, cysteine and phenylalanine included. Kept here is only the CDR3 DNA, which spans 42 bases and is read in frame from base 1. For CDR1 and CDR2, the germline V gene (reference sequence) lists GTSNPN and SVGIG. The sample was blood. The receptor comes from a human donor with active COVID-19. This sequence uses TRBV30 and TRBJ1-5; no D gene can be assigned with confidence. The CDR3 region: CAWSVLGGSQPQHF. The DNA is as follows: TGTGCCTGGAGTGTACTCGGAGGGAGCCAGCCCCAGCATTTT.